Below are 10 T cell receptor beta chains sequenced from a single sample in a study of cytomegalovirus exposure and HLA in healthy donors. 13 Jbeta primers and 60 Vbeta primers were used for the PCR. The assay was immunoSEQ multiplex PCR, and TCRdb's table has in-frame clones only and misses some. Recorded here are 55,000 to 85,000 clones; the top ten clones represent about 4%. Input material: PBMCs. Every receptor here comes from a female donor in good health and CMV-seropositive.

Here the CDR3 reads CASSEGGGGEKLFF. In nucleotides, the CDR3 is TGCGCCAGCAGCGAAGGGGGCGGAGGTGAAAAACTGTTTTTT. This chain connects TRBV5-1 to TRBJ1-4, with 7 bases fitting TRBD1. The CDR3 runs to 14 residues. V was pared by 4 bases and J by 7 bases, with 7 bases of the junction left unmatched. CDR1 is SGHRS and CDR2 is YFSETQ in the germline V gene.

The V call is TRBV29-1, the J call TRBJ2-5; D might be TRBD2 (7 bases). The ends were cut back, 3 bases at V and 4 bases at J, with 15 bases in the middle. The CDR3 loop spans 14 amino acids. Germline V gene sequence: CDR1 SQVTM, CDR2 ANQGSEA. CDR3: CSVDGRGAGETQYF. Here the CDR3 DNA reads TGCAGCGTTGATGGACGGGGGGCAGGAGAGACCCAGTACTTC.

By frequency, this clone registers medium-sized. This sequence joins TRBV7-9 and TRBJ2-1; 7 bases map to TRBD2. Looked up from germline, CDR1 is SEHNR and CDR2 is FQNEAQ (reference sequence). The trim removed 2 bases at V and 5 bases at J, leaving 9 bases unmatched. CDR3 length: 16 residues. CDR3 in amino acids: CASSLMGLAADNEQFF. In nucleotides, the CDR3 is TGTGCCAGCAGCTTAATGGGCCTAGCGGCCGACAATGAGCAGTTCTTC.

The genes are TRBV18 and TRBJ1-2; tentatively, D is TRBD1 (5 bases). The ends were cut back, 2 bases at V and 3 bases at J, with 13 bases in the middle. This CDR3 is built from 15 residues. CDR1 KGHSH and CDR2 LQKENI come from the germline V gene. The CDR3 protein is CASSPGPGIDYGYTF. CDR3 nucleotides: TGTGCCAGCTCACCAGGCCCAGGGATAGACTATGGCTACACCTTC.

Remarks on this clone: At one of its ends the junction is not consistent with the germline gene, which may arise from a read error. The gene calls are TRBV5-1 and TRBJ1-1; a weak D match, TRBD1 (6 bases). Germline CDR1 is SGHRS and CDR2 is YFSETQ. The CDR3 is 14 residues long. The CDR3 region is CASSQRTVNTEDFF. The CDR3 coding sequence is TGCGCCAGCAGCCAAAGGACAGTGAACACTGAAGATTTCTTT.

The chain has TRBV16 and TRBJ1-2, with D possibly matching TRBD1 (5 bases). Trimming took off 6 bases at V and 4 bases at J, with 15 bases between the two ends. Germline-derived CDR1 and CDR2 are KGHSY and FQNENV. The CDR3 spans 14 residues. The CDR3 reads CASSPNRLTYGYTF. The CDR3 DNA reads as TGTGCCAGCAGTCCCAACAGGCTAACCTATGGCTACACCTTC.

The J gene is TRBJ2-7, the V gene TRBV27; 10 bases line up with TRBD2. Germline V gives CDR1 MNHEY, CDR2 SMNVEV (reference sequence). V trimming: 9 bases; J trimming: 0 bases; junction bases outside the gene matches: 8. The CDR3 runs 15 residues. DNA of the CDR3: TGTGCCAGTCATCAACTAGCGGGGAGCTCCTACGAGCAGTACTTC. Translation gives CASHQLAGSSYEQYF.

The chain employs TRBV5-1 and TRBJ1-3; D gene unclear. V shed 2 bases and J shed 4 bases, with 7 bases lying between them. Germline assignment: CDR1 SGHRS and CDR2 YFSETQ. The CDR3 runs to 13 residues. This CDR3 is CASSFETGNTIYF. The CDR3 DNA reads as TGCGCCAGCAGCTTTGAGACAGGAAACACCATATATTTT.

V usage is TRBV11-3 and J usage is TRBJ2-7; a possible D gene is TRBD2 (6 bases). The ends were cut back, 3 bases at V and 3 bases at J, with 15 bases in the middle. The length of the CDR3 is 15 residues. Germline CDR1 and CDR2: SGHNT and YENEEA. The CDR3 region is CASSFGGGPDYEQYF. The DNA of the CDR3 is TGTGCCAGCAGCTTCGGGGGTGGCCCCGACTACGAGCAGTACTTC.

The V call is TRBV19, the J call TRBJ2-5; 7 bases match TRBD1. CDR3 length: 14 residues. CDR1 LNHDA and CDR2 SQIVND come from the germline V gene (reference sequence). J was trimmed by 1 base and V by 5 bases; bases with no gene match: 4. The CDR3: CASSARDSQETQYF. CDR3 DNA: TGTGCCAGTAGTGCCCGGGACAGCCAAGAGACCCAGTACTTC.